This T cell receptor beta chain was identified in a study of Tregs in tolerant kidney transplant recipients. This clone was picked up one time. Its target is not known. The nonmyeloablative bone marrow transplants came from related graft donors, with transient mixed chimerism. Study-wide points: In tolerant patients, donor-specific Tregs outgrew total Tregs, suggesting antigen-driven expansion. Some patients' samples used different primers over time, so nucleotide sequences weren't comparable. Tregs expanded with activated donor B cells seemed most donor-specific. Findings come from small patient numbers and require larger validation.

Produced via immunoSEQ multiplex PCR; TCRdb's table is partial and in-frame only. The sample holds about 90,000 clones, 80% to 95% seen once. This CDR3 is 16 amino acids long. V was clipped by 5 bases and J by 1 base; unmatched bases: 8. Looked up from germline, CDR1 is SGHTA and CDR2 is FQGNSA. The chain carries TRBV7-2 and TRBJ2-3; 8 bases are shared with TRBD2. This sample comprised CD4+ T cells from blood (PBMCs), obtained 12 months after the transplant. The sequence came from a human patient who received a combined kidney and bone marrow transplant. The T cells may come from the graft donor. In DNA form, the CDR3 reads TGTGCCAGCAGCCTGAGGGCGGGAGGAGGCACAGATACGCAGTATTTT. Amino acid sequence: CASSLRAGGGTDTQYF.